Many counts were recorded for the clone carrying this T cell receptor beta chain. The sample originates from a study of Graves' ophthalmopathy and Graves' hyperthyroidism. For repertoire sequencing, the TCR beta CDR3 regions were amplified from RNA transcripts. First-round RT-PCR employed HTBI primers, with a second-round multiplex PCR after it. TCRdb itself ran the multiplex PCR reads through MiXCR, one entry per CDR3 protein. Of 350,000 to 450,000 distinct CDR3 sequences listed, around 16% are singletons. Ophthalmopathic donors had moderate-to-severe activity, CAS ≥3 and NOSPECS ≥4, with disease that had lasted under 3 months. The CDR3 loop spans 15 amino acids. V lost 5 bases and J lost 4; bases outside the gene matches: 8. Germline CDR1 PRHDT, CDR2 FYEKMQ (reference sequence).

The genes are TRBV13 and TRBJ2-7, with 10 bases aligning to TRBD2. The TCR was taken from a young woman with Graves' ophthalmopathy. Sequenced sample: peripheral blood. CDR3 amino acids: CASSTSSGSWYEQYF. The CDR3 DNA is TGTGCCAGCAGCACCTCTAGCGGGAGCTGGTACGAGCAGTACTTC.